Shown below are 8 T cell receptor beta chains from a single sample sequenced in a study of blood T cell repertoires in COVID-19. TCRdb's table, derived via immunoSEQ multiplex PCR, lists solely in-frame clones and lacks some. In the table there are about 160,000 clones, about four fifths of which are singletons. Sequencing was carried out using PBMCs or T cells enriched from blood (not recorded which). The receptors were gathered from an older woman who had recovered from COVID-19.

This chain links TRBV27 with TRBJ1-5; 8 positions match TRBD1. The V and J ends lost 6 bases and 2 bases, in that order; junction bases with no gene match: 3. The CDR3 loop spans 14 amino acids. Germline CDR1 reads MNHEY; CDR2 reads SMNVEV (reference sequence). The CDR3 DNA is TGTGCCAGCAGAATACAGGGGGGCAATCAGCCCCAGCATTTT. This codes for CASRIQGGNQPQHF.

The CDR3 DNA follows: TGCAGCGTTGAAACGTCTACGGTTCTAGCGGGGGTGTTCTTC. It translates to CSVETSTVLAGVFF. The V and J genes are TRBV29-1 and TRBJ2-1; 10 bases agree with TRBD2. The ends lost 2 bases at V and 15 bases at J; junction bases unmatched: 13. Per the germline V gene, CDR1 is SQVTM and CDR2 is ANQGSEA. The CDR3 runs 14 residues.

CDR3 in DNA: TGCGCCAGCAGCGTGGGAGGGAACACTGAAGCTTTCTTT. Residues: CASSVGGNTEAFF. This chain links TRBV5-1 with TRBJ1-1, with D uncertain. V lost 4 bases and J 1 base, leaving 8 bases between the germline ends. Germline values: CDR1 SGHRS, CDR2 YFSETQ. The CDR3 is made up of 13 amino acids.

This clone occurred once. The chain combines TRBV10-2 with TRBJ1-6; D may be TRBD1 (5 bases). Germline assignment: CDR1 WSHSY and CDR2 SAAADI. There are 14 residues in the CDR3. Trimming left V 8 bases short and J 8 bases short, with 16 bases between. CDR3 DNA: TGCGCCAGCTCTGGGGCACTTGTTCATTCACCCCTCCACTTT. Amino acids: CASSGALVHSPLHF.

The chain recombines TRBV6-1 with TRBJ1-3, with a tentative D call TRBD1 (5 bases). Germline-derived CDR1 and CDR2 are MNHNS and SASEGT. This CDR3 spans 13 amino acids. Between the trimmed V and J ends, which lost 8 bases and 4 bases, there was a span of 12 bases. In DNA form, the CDR3 reads TGTGCCAGCCAGTTGGCAGGGGGAAACACCATATATTTT. Its protein product is CASQLAGGNTIYF.

The V and J genes are TRBV11-3 and TRBJ1-6, with unresolved D. CDR3 size: 13 residues. With 5 bases removed from V and 9 bases from J, the gap between germline ends came to 11 bases. Germline-derived CDR1 and CDR2 are SGHNT and YENEEA. CDR3: CASSDGVSSPLHF. The CDR3 nucleotides read TGTGCCAGCAGCGACGGAGTCAGTTCACCCCTCCACTTT.

The chain joins TRBV20-1 to TRBJ2-3; 9 bases are shared with TRBD2. Germline V CDR1 and CDR2: DFQATT, SNEGSKA (reference sequence). J gave up 6 bases and V 3 bases, and 7 bases lay outside the gene matches. This CDR3 spans 14 amino acids. DNA of the CDR3: TGCAGTGCTAGTGAAGCGGGGGGACACGATACGCAGTATTTT. It encodes CSASEAGGHDTQYF.

The V call is TRBV30, the J call TRBJ2-7; 7 nucleotides agree with TRBD1. J was trimmed by 4 bases and V by 0 bases; bases with no gene match: 0. Germline V CDR1 and CDR2: GTSNPN, SVGIG (reference sequence). This CDR3 spans 12 amino acids. The CDR3 loop reads CAWSVQGYEQYF. CDR3 bases: TGTGCCTGGAGTGTACAGGGGTACGAGCAGTACTTC.